The 21 T cell receptor beta chains below were found in one sample sequenced in a study of technical replicates of blood from four donors (dated 2017 in TCRdb). Libraries were constructed by the immunoSEQ multiplex PCR assay. TCRdb's version of the immuneACCESS table is confined to in-frame rearrangements and falls short of the full clone set. An unresolved V gene accounts for under half of the shortfall where checked; the remainder is of unknown origin. The sample contains tens of thousands of clones, roughly 92% of them found a single time. The ten largest account for about 0.4% of the sample. Sequencing input: T cells isolated from PBMCs. These receptors all come from a human donor in good health.

The chain couples TRBV28 to TRBJ2-1; TRBD1 is a possible D gene (8 bases). There are 19 residues in the CDR3. V lost 3 bases and J 3 bases, leaving 24 bases between the germline ends. Germline V lookup: CDR1 MDHEN, CDR2 SYDVKM. CDR3 protein: CASSFVQGAFGRNYNEQFF. As DNA, the CDR3 is TGTGCCAGCAGTTTTGTCCAGGGGGCTTTCGGGAGGAACTACAATGAGCAGTTCTTC.

The chain uses TRBV18 and TRBJ2-5; 11 nucleotides agree with TRBD2. V was clipped by 1 base and J by 0 bases; unmatched bases: 1. The germline V gene has CDR1 KGHSH and CDR2 LQKENI. The CDR3 loop spans 16 amino acids. The DNA for the CDR3 is TGTGCCAGCTCACCACTAGCGGGAGGGAACCAAGAGACCCAGTACTTC. Translating gives CASSPLAGGNQETQYF.

The rearrangement links TRBV4-3 to TRBJ2-5, with 8 bases fitting TRBD2. The J segment lost 3 bases and the V segment lost 0 bases, leaving 3 bases of the junction unmatched. The germline V gene encodes CDR1 LGHNA and CDR2 YSLEER. The length of the CDR3 is 15 residues. CDR3 in amino acids: CASSQDPGGEETQYF. The CDR3 region has the DNA TGCGCCAGCAGCCAAGATCCCGGGGGGGAAGAGACCCAGTACTTC.

The CDR3 sequence is CASSDDRDETQYF. Here the CDR3 DNA reads TGTGCCAGCAGCGACGACAGGGATGAGACCCAGTACTTC. The genes are TRBV11-2 and TRBJ2-5; 7 nucleotides align to TRBD1. J lost 5 bases, V lost 5 bases, and 5 bases had no gene match. There are 13 residues in the CDR3. Germline V gives CDR1 SGHAT, CDR2 FQNNGV.

This clone was found a few times. The chain uses TRBV30 and TRBJ1-1; D gene unclear. There are 11 residues in the CDR3. Germline V gene data show CDR1 as GTSNPN and CDR2 as SVGIG (reference sequence). V dropped 3 bases and J dropped 1 base, with 3 bases sitting between them. CDR3 DNA sequence: TGTGCCTGGAGCAGGAACACTGAAGCTTTCTTT. As protein: CAWSRNTEAFF.

The J gene is TRBJ1-4, the V gene TRBV6-1; perhaps TRBD1 as D (6 bases). The length of the CDR3 is 13 residues. The V end lost 7 bases, the J end lost 7 bases, and 13 bases lay between the germline ends. CDR1 MNHNS and CDR2 SASEGT come from the germline V gene. The CDR3 loop reads CASTQGWGEKLFF. The CDR3 nucleotides are TGTGCCAGCACCCAGGGGTGGGGTGAAAAACTGTTTTTT.

The rearrangement uses TRBV30 and TRBJ2-1, with 7 bases fitting TRBD1. CDR1 is GTSNPN, CDR2 SVGIG, per germline (reference sequence). The junction had 3 bases not matched to a gene; V was cut back by 0 bases and J by 7 bases. The length of the CDR3 is 13 residues. CDR3 DNA sequence: TGTGCCTGGAGTGTAACCAGGGGGAATGAGCAGTTCTTC. Translated, it gives CAWSVTRGNEQFF.

This chain links TRBV11-2 with TRBJ2-7, with 13 nucleotides matching TRBD2. Per germline, CDR1 SGHAT and CDR2 FQNNGV. Trimming removed 0 bases from V and 3 bases from J; junction bases left unmatched: 2. The CDR3 loop spans 16 amino acids. The DNA for the CDR3 is TGTGCCAGCAGCTTAGACTGGACTAGCGGGAGCTACGAGCAGTACTTC. Protein product: CASSLDWTSGSYEQYF. The variable domain in full, completed from reference TRBV11-2 and TRBJ2-7, reads EAGVAQSPRYKIIEKRQSVAFWCNPISGHATLYWYQQILGQGPKLLIQFQNNGVVDDSQLPKDRFSAERLKGVDSTLKIQPAKLEDSAVYLCASSLDWTSGSYEQYFGPGTRLTVT.

V is TRBV19 and J is TRBJ1-1, with 9 bases matching TRBD1. The CDR3 runs to 15 residues. V shed 4 bases and J 1 base; nucleotides not matched to a gene: 4. Germline V gene lookup returns CDR1 LNHDA and CDR2 SQIVND (reference sequence). The CDR3, as DNA: TGTGCCAGTAGTACCCGGGGACAGGGGAACACTGAAGCTTTCTTT. Translating it yields CASSTRGQGNTEAFF.

The rearrangement uses TRBV27 and TRBJ2-7, with a tentative D call TRBD2 (6 bases). CDR3 length: 13 residues. V was trimmed by 3 bases and J by 3 bases, leaving 9 bases between them. Germline assignment: CDR1 MNHEY and CDR2 SMNVEV (reference sequence). CDR3 bases: TGTGCCAGCAGTTTGGCGCGGGGCTACGAGCAGTACTTC. Translation gives CASSLARGYEQYF.

The gene calls are TRBV7-3 and TRBJ2-1, with TRBD2 matching over 8 bases. The CDR3 loop spans 17 amino acids. Per the germline V gene, CDR1 is SGHTA and CDR2 is FQGTGA. The V and J ends lost 5 bases and 7 bases, in that order; junction bases with no gene match: 16. The CDR3 reads CASSPSDSGKVGNEQFF. For the CDR3, the DNA is TGTGCCAGCAGCCCATCCGATAGCGGGAAGGTCGGAAATGAGCAGTTCTTC.

The chain carries TRBV6-6 and TRBJ1-5; 8 bases are shared with TRBD1. CDR1 is MNHNY and CDR2 is SVGAGI in the germline V gene (reference sequence). J was trimmed by 2 bases and V by 9 bases; bases with no gene match: 9. This CDR3 contains 15 residues. CDR3 region: CASSDRAFGNQPQHF. The CDR3 DNA sequence: TGTGCCAGTTCGGACAGGGCCTTCGGCAATCAGCCCCAGCATTTT.

This chain joins TRBV11-2 and TRBJ2-3; 10 bases map to TRBD1. There are 18 residues in the CDR3. V gave up 1 base and J gave up 6 bases; unmatched junction bases: 13. From germline, CDR1 is SGHAT and CDR2 FQNNGV. The DNA of the CDR3 is TGTGCCAGCAGCTTAGGTCCCTGGGACAGGGGATTTTCGGATACGCAGTATTTT. Translation gives CASSLGPWDRGFSDTQYF.

The CDR3: CASSLEGDRGYMNTEAFF. CDR3 DNA sequence: TGTGCCAGCAGCTTGGAAGGGGACAGGGGGTATATGAACACTGAAGCTTTCTTT. The chain uses TRBV5-6 and TRBJ1-1; 11 bases align to TRBD1. Per the germline V gene, CDR1 is SGHDT and CDR2 is YYEEEE. The length of the CDR3 is 18 residues. The J segment lost 0 bases and the V segment lost 0 bases, leaving 7 bases of the junction unmatched.

The V and J genes are TRBV5-1 and TRBJ2-3; no firm D call. Germline loops: CDR1 SGHRS, CDR2 YFSETQ. The CDR3 extends over 11 amino acids. Between the trimmed V and J ends, which lost 3 bases and 6 bases, there was a span of 5 bases. The CDR3 nucleotides are TGCGCCAGCAGCTCGGTGGATACGCAGTATTTT. Amino acids: CASSSVDTQYF.

The chain joins TRBV28 to TRBJ2-4; D perhaps matches TRBD1 (5 bases). The germline CDR1 and CDR2 sequences are MDHEN and SYDVKM. This CDR3 region has 19 residues. V dropped 4 bases and J dropped 1 base, with 23 bases sitting between them. The DNA for the CDR3 is TGTGCCAGCAGTTCGGATGACTGGGCGGAAGGGGCGGCCAAAAACATTCAGTACTTC. This gives the protein CASSSDDWAEGAAKNIQYF.

The chain links TRBV2 to TRBJ1-2; 8 nucleotides match TRBD1. The J segment lost 8 bases and the V segment lost 8 bases, leaving 13 bases of the junction unmatched. The germline V gene has CDR1 SNHLY and CDR2 FYNNEI. There are 14 residues in the CDR3. CDR3 amino acids: CASLIDRGDGGYTF. CDR3 sequence (DNA): TGTGCCAGCCTAATAGACAGGGGTGACGGCGGCTACACCTTC.

V is TRBV10-2 and J is TRBJ2-1, with D possibly TRBD2 on 7 matching bases. This CDR3 region has 14 residues. The V end lost 5 bases, the J end lost 6 bases, and 14 bases lay between the germline ends. CDR1 WSHSY and CDR2 SAAADI come from the germline V gene. The CDR3 spells CASSNWGGFNEQFF. The CDR3 coding sequence is TGCGCCAGCAGTAACTGGGGGGGCTTCAATGAGCAGTTCTTC.

This clone occurred once. The rearrangement joins TRBV19 to TRBJ2-7; 8 positions match TRBD1. The CDR3 contains 16 residues. The germline CDR1 and CDR2 sequences are LNHDA and SQIVND (reference sequence). J lost 0 bases, V lost 5 bases, and 9 bases had no gene match. The CDR3, as DNA: TGTGCCAGTAGTCTCGGACAGGGTGAATACTCCTACGAGCAGTACTTC. It codes for CASSLGQGEYSYEQYF.

V is TRBV18 and J is TRBJ2-5; the D gene is possibly TRBD2 (6 bases). Germline-derived CDR1 and CDR2 are KGHSH and LQKENI. V was clipped by 3 bases and J by 5 bases, with 13 bases between them. The CDR3 consists of 14 residues. The CDR3 region is CASSPGASAETQYF. In DNA form, the CDR3 reads TGTGCCAGCTCACCCGGCGCTAGCGCGGAGACCCAGTACTTC.

V usage is TRBV5-1 and J usage is TRBJ2-7; the D is unclear. The germline CDR1 and CDR2 sequences are SGHRS and YFSETQ. The CDR3 totals 13 residues. With 2 bases removed from V and 0 bases from J, the gap between germline ends came to 6 bases. CDR3 sequence (DNA): TGCGCCAGCAGCTTCGACTCCTCCTACGAGCAGTACTTC. Protein sequence: CASSFDSSYEQYF.